This TCR beta chain emerged from a study of T cells in Graves' hyperthyroidism and ophthalmopathy. Study details: Any treatment followed the collection of peripheral blood at initial diagnosis. Study-wide results and limits: Among thyroid clonotypes expanded above 0.001, most also appeared in blood.

The CDR3 has 14 amino acids. CDR1 SNHLY and CDR2 FYNNEI come from the germline V gene. The V segment lost 6 bases and the J segment 2 bases; nucleotides outside the gene matches: 6. Amplified TCR beta CDR3 regions came from RNA transcripts. HTBI primers were used for first-round RT-PCR of the TCR CDR3. TCRdb re-analysed the multiplex PCR reads in MiXCR, keeping a single row per CDR3 protein. The sample gives about 400,000 distinct CDR3 sequences, around a quarter of which show up once; more than 60% is in the top ten. This clonotype was detected a few times. Its specificity is not known. Hyperthyroidism patients were newly diagnosed, had disease duration under 2 months, and were aged 18 to 65 years. 8.5 to 10 ml of fresh peripheral blood supplied the PBMCs.

This receptor was taken from a man over 45 with Graves' hyperthyroidism. Sequenced: blood. The chain couples TRBV2 to TRBJ1-2; TRBD1 matches at 7 bases. The chain's CDR3 is CASRDPTGNYGYTF. The CDR3 region has the DNA TGTGCCAGCAGGGACCCGACAGGGAACTATGGCTACACCTTC.